The 20 T cell receptor beta chains presented below share a single source sample, sequenced in a study of a mutant IDH1 vaccine in newly diagnosed glioma (TCRdb year 2021). Preparation of the library involved the immunoSEQ multiplex PCR assay. TCRdb mirrors the immuneACCESS table, restricted to in-frame sequences. Some clones are absent from its copies; in checked studies, under half trace to an unresolved V gene, and the reason for the others is unknown. This sample is represented by about 50,000 clones; 76% of them were singletons. The top ten clones comprise roughly an eighth of the sample. What these receptors recognize is not known. The time point label of this sample denotes: week 35, safety follow-up. Each vaccine dose was 300 ug of a 20-mer mutant IDH1 peptide in Montanide, given subcutaneously with topical imiquimod. The sample consisted of PBMCs, taken from a glioma patient whose treatment included an IDH1 peptide vaccine. The source of these receptors is a man in his forties or fifties with glioma.

The chain recombines TRBV28 with TRBJ2-3, with D perhaps given as TRBD1 or TRBD2 (5 bases each). This CDR3 is 14 amino acids long. Deletions cut 3 bases from V and 4 bases from J, with 11 bases between. Germline CDR1 MDHEN, CDR2 SYDVKM. This CDR3 is CASSLSRGADTQYF. In nucleotides, the CDR3 is TGTGCCAGCAGTTTGAGTCGAGGGGCAGATACGCAGTATTTT.

The chain joins TRBV12-5 to TRBJ1-2, with unresolved D. The CDR3 has 13 residues. V shed 4 bases and J shed 1 base, with 7 bases lying between them. Germline loops: CDR1 LGHNT, CDR2 FRNRAP. In DNA, the CDR3 is TGTGCTAGTGGTTGGTCGGTTAACTATGGCTACACCTTC. It translates to CASGWSVNYGYTF.

This clone was picked up one time. This chain links TRBV6-1 with TRBJ2-3; 8 bases are shared with TRBD2. From germline, CDR1 is MNHNS and CDR2 SASEGT. V lost 2 bases, J lost 5 bases, and 12 bases stayed unmatched. This CDR3 spans 17 amino acids. The CDR3 spells CASSETFPSGSGDTQYF. CDR3 sequence (DNA): TGTGCCAGCAGTGAAACCTTCCCCAGCGGGAGTGGAGATACGCAGTATTTT.

Ten or more counts support this clone. The chain combines TRBV11-3 with TRBJ2-3; D not certain. The V end lost 0 bases, the J end lost 3 bases, and 4 bases lay between the germline ends. Germline V gives CDR1 SGHNT, CDR2 YENEEA. This CDR3 has 13 amino acids. CDR3: CASSLDLTDTQYF. The CDR3 DNA sequence: TGTGCCAGCAGCTTAGATCTAACAGATACGCAGTATTTT.

CDR3 in amino acids: CASGRLAVPTDTQYF. The CDR3 bases are TGTGCCAGCGGACGACTAGCGGTACCCACAGATACGCAGTATTTT. The chain is built from TRBV27 and TRBJ2-3, with TRBD2 matching over 9 bases. This CDR3 is 15 amino acids long. The V and J ends lost 8 bases and 2 bases, in that order; junction bases with no gene match: 8. The V gene's germline CDR1 is MNHEY and CDR2 SMNVEV (reference sequence).

The chain uses TRBV25-1 and TRBJ1-3; tentative D call: TRBD1 (6 bases). CDR1 MGHDK and CDR2 SYGVNS come from the germline V gene. The CDR3 loop spans 14 amino acids. Trimming cost V 6 bases and J 4 bases, with 13 bases left between them. Here the CDR3 reads CASRPQGRGNTIYF. CDR3 DNA sequence: TGTGCCAGCAGACCCCAGGGGCGAGGAAACACCATATATTTT.

This clone is medium-sized (0.01 to 0.1%) by share. The gene calls are TRBV27 and TRBJ1-1; unclear D gene. The CDR3 runs 15 residues. Looked up from germline, CDR1 is MNHEY and CDR2 is SMNVEV (reference sequence). Trimming took 0 bases from V and 0 from J, leaving 8 bases between them. The CDR3 region is CASSLSGSMNTEAFF. The CDR3 nucleotides read TGTGCCAGCAGTTTATCCGGGTCGATGAACACTGAAGCTTTCTTT.

The CDR3 is CASRAGGADTQYF. In DNA, the CDR3 is TGTGCCAGCAGGGCGGGAGGTGCAGATACGCAGTATTTT. V is TRBV28 and J is TRBJ2-3; TRBD2 matches 8 bases. Germline V CDR1 and CDR2: MDHEN, SYDVKM. With V trimmed by 6 bases and J by 4 bases, 3 bases remained unmatched. The CDR3 sequence is 13 residues long.

This chain uses TRBV6-5 with TRBJ2-4; TRBD1 aligns across 8 bases. CDR3 length: 14 amino acids. The V segment lost 4 bases and the J segment 6 bases; nucleotides outside the gene matches: 5. Germline loops: CDR1 MNHEY, CDR2 SVGAGI. The CDR3: CASSFGQGGNIQYF. CDR3 DNA: TGTGCCAGCAGTTTCGGACAGGGTGGAAACATTCAGTACTTC.

This chain joins TRBV5-4 and TRBJ1-5; D is perhaps TRBD1 (5 bases). Looked up from germline, CDR1 is SGHNT and CDR2 is YYREEE (reference sequence). With 0 bases removed from V and 6 bases from J, the gap between germline ends came to 10 bases. The CDR3 length is 14 residues. In DNA form, the CDR3 reads TGTGCCAGCAGCTTGGACGGGGGGAGTCAGCCCCAGCATTTT. This translates into CASSLDGGSQPQHF.

The chain has TRBV29-1 and TRBJ2-1; unclear D gene. The germline V and J ends were trimmed by 4 bases and 9 bases, with 10 bases remaining between them. CDR3 length: 11 amino acids. Germline V gene data show CDR1 as SQVTM and CDR2 as ANQGSEA. The CDR3 sequence: CSVVPVAEQFF. The CDR3 nucleotides read TGCAGCGTTGTGCCGGTAGCTGAGCAGTTCTTC.

The chain employs TRBV4-1 and TRBJ2-1; D call uncertain. Trimming cost V 1 base and J 0 bases, with 13 bases left between them. The CDR3 sequence is 17 residues long. Looked up from germline, CDR1 is MGHRA and CDR2 is YSYEKL. DNA for the CDR3: TGCGCCAGCAGCCAAGGTCGGGCTATGAGCTCCTACAATGAGCAGTTCTTC. The encoded protein is CASSQGRAMSSYNEQFF.

The chain links TRBV27 to TRBJ2-7; possibly TRBD2 for D (5 bases). Between the trimmed V and J ends, which lost 5 bases and 3 bases, there was a span of 11 bases. The CDR3 runs to 13 residues. Per the germline V gene, CDR1 is MNHEY and CDR2 is SMNVEV (reference sequence). CDR3 nucleotides: TGTGCCAGCAGTACAAGGACTGTCTACGAGCAGTACTTC. Its protein is CASSTRTVYEQYF.

This chain uses TRBV7-2 with TRBJ2-4, with 9 bases matching TRBD1. This CDR3 has 16 residues. The V and J ends lost 5 bases and 6 bases, in that order; junction bases with no gene match: 11. The germline CDR1 and CDR2 sequences are SGHTA and FQGNSA. The CDR3 reads CASSVRDRAPLNIQYF. CDR3 coding DNA: TGTGCCAGCAGCGTCCGGGACAGGGCTCCTTTAAACATTCAGTACTTC.

The chain combines TRBV6-1 with TRBJ2-3; no reliable D call. With 0 bases removed from V and 6 bases from J, the gap between germline ends came to 13 bases. The CDR3 extends over 15 amino acids. CDR1 and CDR2 from the germline V gene are MNHNS and SASEGT. The CDR3 DNA is TGTGCCAGCAGTGAAGCGTCGTCATTTCCCGATACGCAGTATTTT. It yields the protein CASSEASSFPDTQYF.

The chain links TRBV9 to TRBJ2-1; 11 bases are a match to TRBD2. The V segment lost 3 bases and the J segment 4 bases; nucleotides outside the gene matches: 6. Germline CDR1 SGDLS, CDR2 YYNGEE. This CDR3 is 16 amino acids long. The CDR3 nucleotides are TGTGCCAGCAGCGCCACGGGGACTAGCGGTTACAATGAGCAGTTCTTC. Amino acid sequence: CASSATGTSGYNEQFF.

This clone was counted a few times. The CDR3 DNA is TGCGCCAGCAGCCAAGTGTTATCACAGGGGAACACTGAAGCTTTCTTT. This sequence encodes CASSQVLSQGNTEAFF. The chain is built from TRBV4-3 and TRBJ1-1, with D perhaps matching TRBD1 (6 bases). In germline, CDR1 is LGHNA, CDR2 YSLEER. V was trimmed by 1 base and J by 1 base, leaving 13 bases between them. This CDR3 has 16 amino acids.

This clone was counted a single time. The chain employs TRBV6-5 and TRBJ1-1; the D gene is possibly TRBD1 (5 bases). This CDR3 comprises 16 residues. Trimming cost V 0 bases and J 0 bases, with 11 bases left between them. Germline V gene lookup returns CDR1 MNHEY and CDR2 SVGAGI. The CDR3 bases are TGTGCCAGCAGTTACTCGTCGACAGACATGAACACTGAAGCTTTCTTT. Amino acid sequence: CASSYSSTDMNTEAFF.

The chain carries TRBV2 and TRBJ2-7; D might be TRBD1 or TRBD2, each matching 5 bases. From germline, CDR1 is SNHLY and CDR2 FYNNEI. V was pared by 4 bases and J by 6 bases, with 16 bases between. There are 14 residues in the CDR3. Here the CDR3 DNA reads TGTGCCAGCAGTGTGTCTAGGGGCGCGGGCGAGCAGTACGTC. Translation: CASSVSRGAGEQYV.

The chain is built from TRBV9 and TRBJ2-1; 7 bases line up with TRBD2. CDR3 length: 15 amino acids. V lost 1 base, J lost 0 bases, and 1 base stayed unmatched. The germline V gene encodes CDR1 SGDLS and CDR2 YYNGEE. CDR3 sequence reads: CASSVSGTSYNEQFF. The CDR3 DNA sequence: TGTGCCAGCAGCGTAAGCGGGACCTCCTACAATGAGCAGTTCTTC.